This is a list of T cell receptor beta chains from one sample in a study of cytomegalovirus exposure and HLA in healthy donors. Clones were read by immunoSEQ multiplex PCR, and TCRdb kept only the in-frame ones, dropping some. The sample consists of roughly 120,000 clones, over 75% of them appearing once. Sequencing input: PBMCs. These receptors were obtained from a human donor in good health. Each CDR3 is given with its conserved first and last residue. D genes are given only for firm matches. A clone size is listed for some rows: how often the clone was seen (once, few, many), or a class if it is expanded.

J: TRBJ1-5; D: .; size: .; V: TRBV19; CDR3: CASSMLHNSNQPQHF; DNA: TGTGCCAGTAGTATGTTACACAATAGCAATCAGCCCCAGCATTTT
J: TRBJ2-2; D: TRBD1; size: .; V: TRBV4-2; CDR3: CASSHTGTGTGELFF; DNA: TGTGCCAGCAGCCACACCGGGACAGGCACCGGGGAGCTGTTTTTT
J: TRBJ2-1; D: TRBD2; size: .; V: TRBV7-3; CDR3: CASSPPGLAGVNEQFF; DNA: TGTGCCAGCAGCCCCCCGGGACTAGCGGGAGTCAATGAGCAGTTCTTC
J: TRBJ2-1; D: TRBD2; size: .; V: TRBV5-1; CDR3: CASSLAPGLAGYNEQFF; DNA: TGCGCCAGCAGCTTGGCTCCGGGACTAGCGGGCTACAATGAGCAGTTCTTC
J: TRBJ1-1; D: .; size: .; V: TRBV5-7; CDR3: CASSFRGGNTEAFF; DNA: TGTGCCAGCAGCTTTCGGGGGGGGAACACTGAAGCTTTCTTT
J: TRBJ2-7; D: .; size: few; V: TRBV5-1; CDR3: CASSLADKDSYEQYF; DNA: TGCGCCAGCAGCTTGGCGGACAAGGACTCCTACGAGCAGTACTTC
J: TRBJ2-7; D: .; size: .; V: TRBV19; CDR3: CASSIAEASYEQYF; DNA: TGTGCCAGTAGTATAGCGGAGGCCTCCTACGAGCAGTACTTC
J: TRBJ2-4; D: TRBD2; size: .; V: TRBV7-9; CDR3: CASSPERTSGDKNIQYF; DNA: TGTGCCAGCAGCCCAGAAAGGACTAGCGGAGATAAAAACATTCAGTACTTC
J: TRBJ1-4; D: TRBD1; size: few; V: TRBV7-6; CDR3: CASSLLQGVSSNEKLFF; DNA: TGTGCCAGCAGCTTACTACAGGGGGTGTCGTCTAATGAAAAACTGTTTTTT
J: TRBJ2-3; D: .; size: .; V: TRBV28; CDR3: CASSSPWRDTQYF; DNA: TGTGCCAGCAGTTCCCCCTGGAGAGATACGCAGTATTTT
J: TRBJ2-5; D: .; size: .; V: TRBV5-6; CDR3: CASSWTANQETQYF; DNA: TGTGCCAGCAGCTGGACAGCAAACCAAGAGACCCAGTACTTC
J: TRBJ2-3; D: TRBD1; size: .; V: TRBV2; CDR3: CASSYFTYPGQSPSTQYF; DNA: TGTGCCAGCAGTTACTTTACTTATCCGGGACAGTCCCCTAGTACGCAGTATTTT
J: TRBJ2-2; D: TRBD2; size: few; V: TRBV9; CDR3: CASSPQLAGVAGELFF; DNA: TGTGCCAGCAGCCCACAACTAGCGGGAGTTGCTGGGGAGCTGTTTTTT
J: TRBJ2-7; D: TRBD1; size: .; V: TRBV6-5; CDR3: CASGQGLGEQYF; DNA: TGTGCCAGTGGACAGGGACTGGGAGAGCAGTACTTC
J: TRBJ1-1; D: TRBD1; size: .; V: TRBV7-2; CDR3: CASSLWTGRGQTEAFF; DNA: TGTGCCAGCAGCTTATGGACCGGGAGGGGGCAGACTGAAGCTTTCTTT
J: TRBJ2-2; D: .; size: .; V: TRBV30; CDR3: CAWSVLGGGELFF; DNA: TGTGCCTGGAGTGTACTAGGGGGAGGGGAGCTGTTTTTT
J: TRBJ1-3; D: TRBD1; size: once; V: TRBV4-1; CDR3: CASSQVVTGLISSGNTIYF; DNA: TGCGCCAGCAGCCAAGTGGTGACAGGGCTTATTTCCTCTGGAAACACCATATATTTT
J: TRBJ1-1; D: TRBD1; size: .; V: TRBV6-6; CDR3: CASRRQGPYTEAFF; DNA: TGTGCCAGCAGACGACAGGGCCCTTACACTGAAGCTTTCTTT
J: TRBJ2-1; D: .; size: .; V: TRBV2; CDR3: CASRSSWAYNEQFF; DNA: TGTGCCAGCAGGAGCAGCTGGGCTTACAATGAGCAGTTCTTC
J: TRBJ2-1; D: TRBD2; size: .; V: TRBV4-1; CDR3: CASSQVSGRDHEQFF; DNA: TGCGCCAGCAGCCAAGTTAGCGGGAGAGACCATGAGCAGTTCTTC
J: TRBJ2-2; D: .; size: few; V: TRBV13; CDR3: CASSLNRDTGELFF; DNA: TGTGCCAGCAGCTTAAACAGAGACACCGGGGAGCTGTTTTTT
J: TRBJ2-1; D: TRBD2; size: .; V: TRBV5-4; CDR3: CASSLTSGMVEFF; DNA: TGTGCCAGCAGCTTGACTAGCGGGATGGTCGAGTTCTTC